This TCR beta chain came from a study of T cell changes during pregnancy in multiple sclerosis. Sequenced by immunoSEQ multiplex PCR; TCRdb stores in-frame clones only, minus some. The table includes 45,000 to 60,000 clones, more than 90% detected once. V lost 5 bases, J lost 6 bases, and 6 bases stayed unmatched. Germline V lookup: CDR1 WNHNN, CDR2 SYGVQD (reference sequence). The length of the CDR3 is 14 residues. The chain is built from TRBV10-1 and TRBJ2-1; TRBD2 aligns across 8 bases. The TCR sequence derives from a female donor in good health, enrolled as a control in a pregnancy study. The input for sequencing was peripheral blood, taken after pregnancy. The CDR3 spells CASSPGLGINEQFF. CDR3 DNA: TGCGCCAGCAGTCCGGGACTAGGGATCAATGAGCAGTTCTTC.